A single T cell receptor beta chain is shown here with its context. The antigen is unknown. The sample belongs to a study of shared clonotypes between healthy human individuals. Produced via immunoSEQ multiplex PCR; TCRdb's table is partial and in-frame only. Of some 1,600,000 clones listed, nearly 99% were seen once; the top ten hold around 0.47%. V was pared by 4 bases and J by 0 bases, with 3 bases between. This CDR3 spans 12 amino acids. Germline assignment: CDR1 SGHDN and CDR2 FVKESK. Whole-study results and caveats: Naive subsets generally had larger estimated richness than memory subsets. The low donor count limited represented genetic and exposure-history diversity.

V usage is TRBV14 and J usage is TRBJ2-5, with no clear D. The sequence was obtained from a man younger than 40 in good health. Sequencing was done on a sample of naive CD4+ T cells sorted from blood. Sample subset: CD45RA+ positively selected. The CDR3, as DNA: TGTGCCAGCAGCCCCAACCAAGAGACCCAGTACTTC. Its protein is CASSPNQETQYF. Full variable domain (rest looked up from reference TRBV14 and TRBJ2-5): EAGVTQFPSHSVIEKGQTVTLRCDPISGHDNLYWYRRVMGKEIKFLLHFVKESKQDESGMPNNRFLAERTGGTYSTLKVQPAELEDSGVYFCASSPNQETQYFGPGTRLLVL.